This TCR beta chain stems from a study of blood T cell repertoires in COVID-19. Across the whole study: Sites across the United States, Italy and Spain contributed samples from acute and convalescent COVID-19. The analysed material was cDNA or gDNA that came from T cells, B-cell-depleted T cells, or PBMCs.

Original processing methods: Reference gene primers were amplified, and this amplification served to estimate nucleated cell counts. TCRdb's copy holds only in-frame clones and misses some; the assay was immunoSEQ multiplex PCR. The V and J calls and clone size are taken from that table; D and trimming were inferred from the DNA. Of 95,000 to 100,000 clones listed, about 84% were seen once; the top ten hold 24%. Trimming left V 4 bases short and J 4 bases short, with 17 bases between. Germline values: CDR1 SQVTM, CDR2 ANQGSEA. The CDR3 extends over 14 amino acids. The rearrangement joins TRBV29-1 to TRBJ2-7; D is possibly TRBD2 (7 bases). What was sequenced was peripheral blood. The origin of this receptor is a human donor in a cohort sampled during active COVID-19. CDR3 in DNA: TGCAGCGTTGGCCTGGGGGGGGCAAGTTACGAGCAGTACTTC. Amino acids: CSVGLGGASYEQYF.